These 19 T cell receptor beta chains originate from one sample sequenced in a study of human T cells and chemical hapten exposure. Time point specified: pre-sensitization, week 0. Treatment noted: therapeutic diphenylcyclopropenone sensitization with weekly scalp DPC. TCRdb ran MiXCR on the RACE reads and lists one entry per CDR3 protein. The sample includes about 350,000 distinct CDR3 sequences, around 5% of them seen just once. The sample was whole blood, taken in connection with sensitization to the hapten diphenylcyclopropenone (DPC). Receptor source: a woman between 18 and 29 years old with alopecia areata. Some clones in this sample may be carry-over from other donors' samples.

The table lists this clonotype with a count of one. The genes are TRBV21-1 and TRBJ2-5. TRBV21-1 is a documented pseudogene. The CDR3 is made up of 12 amino acids. The chain's CDR3 is CASRAEKETQYF. The CDR3 DNA follows: TGTGCCAGCAGGGCGGAGAAAGAGACCCAGTACTTC.

This clonotype turned up a few times. The V call is TRBV4-3, the J call TRBJ2-7; 9 bases are a match to TRBD1. The J segment lost 3 bases and the V segment lost 4 bases, leaving 7 bases of the junction unmatched. Germline V gene lookup returns CDR1 LGHNA and CDR2 YSLEER. The CDR3 length is 15 residues. The CDR3 here is CASSPRTGANYEQYF. The CDR3 DNA reads TGCGCCAGCAGCCCACGGACAGGGGCCAACTACGAGCAGTACTTC.

This clonotype was recorded at least ten times. This sequence joins TRBV9 and TRBJ1-1, with a possible D match to TRBD1 (5 bases). From germline, CDR1 is SGDLS and CDR2 YYNGEE. The V end lost 0 bases, the J end lost 1 base, and 7 bases lay between the germline ends. The CDR3 consists of 14 residues. The CDR3 here is CASSVGDRNTEAFF. In nucleotides, the CDR3 is TGTGCCAGCAGCGTAGGCGACAGGAACACTGAAGCTTTCTTT.

This clonotype was seen more than once but under ten times. The chain links TRBV4-3 to TRBJ2-5; 7 nucleotides align to TRBD2. Germline CDR1 and CDR2: LGHNA and YSLEER. Trimming cost V 2 bases and J 5 bases; bases outside gene matches: 8. The CDR3 spans 15 residues. The CDR3 sequence is CASSQMTSPGETQYF. CDR3 nucleotide sequence: TGCGCCAGCAGCCAAATGACTAGCCCAGGGGAGACCCAGTACTTC.

V is TRBV7-8 and J is TRBJ2-6; the D gene is possibly TRBD1 (6 bases). The CDR3 contains 18 residues. V gave up 4 bases and J gave up 0 bases, with 16 bases separating them. Germline CDR1 is SGHVS and CDR2 is FQNEAQ. CDR3 amino acids: CASSSGTRYSSGANVLTF. CDR3 DNA: TGTGCCAGCAGCTCAGGGACACGTTATAGCTCTGGGGCCAACGTCCTGACTTTC.

This clonotype was seen only a few times. The chain combines TRBV28 with TRBJ2-7, with a possible D match to TRBD2 (6 bases). The CDR3 covers 16 residues. Germline V gene sequence: CDR1 MDHEN, CDR2 SYDVKM. V was cut by 1 base and J by 5 bases, with 18 bases left in between. This CDR3 reads CASSLYRGTGVNEQYF. The CDR3 nucleotides read TGTGCCAGCAGTTTATATCGGGGGACGGGCGTTAACGAGCAGTACTTC. The whole variable domain, remainder taken from reference TRBV28 and TRBJ2-7, is DVKVTQSSRYLVKRTGEKVFLECVQDMDHENMFWYRQDPGLGLRLIYFSYDVKMKEKGDIPEGYSVSREKKERFSLILESASTNQTSMYLCASSLYRGTGVNEQYFGPGTRLTVT.

The sample holds many counts of this clonotype. The gene calls are TRBV3-1 and TRBJ1-4; no clear D. Germline values: CDR1 LGHDT, CDR2 YNNKEL (reference sequence). This CDR3 has 11 residues. Trimming left V 4 bases short and J 11 bases short, with 8 bases between. The CDR3 region has the DNA TGTGCCAGCAGCCTACCTGGGAAACTGTTTTTT. Amino acids: CASSLPGKLFF. The entire variable domain, with the rest obtained from reference TRBV3-1 and TRBJ1-4, is as follows: DTAVSQTPKYLVTQMGNDKSIKCEQNLGHDTMYWYKQDSKKFLKIMFSYNNKELIINETVPNRFSPKSPDKAHLNLHINSLELGDSAVYFCASSLPGKLFFGSGTQLSVL.

This clonotype was seen a few times. This chain links TRBV28 with TRBJ2-3, with D possibly being TRBD1 (5 bases). Trimming took 6 bases from V and 3 from J, leaving 22 bases between them. The germline CDR1 and CDR2 sequences are MDHEN and SYDVKM. There are 17 residues in the CDR3. The CDR3 spells CASSPARQGVGTDTQYF. In DNA form, the CDR3 reads TGTGCCAGCAGCCCCGCCAGGCAGGGCGTTGGAACAGATACGCAGTATTTT.

V is TRBV2 and J is TRBJ1-6; D is uncertain. Trimming took 3 bases from V and 9 from J, leaving 6 bases between them. There are 12 residues in the CDR3. The germline CDR1 and CDR2 sequences are SNHLY and FYNNEI. The CDR3 DNA follows: TGTGCCAGCAGTGAGGGCGCTTCACCCCTCCACTTT. Its translation is CASSEGASPLHF.

This rearrangement joins TRBV19 to TRBJ1-5; D not certain. The CDR3 is made up of 15 amino acids. Germline V gene lookup returns CDR1 LNHDA and CDR2 SQIVND (reference sequence). The germline V and J ends were trimmed by 3 bases and 0 bases, with 9 bases remaining between them. This CDR3 is CASSIGHYSNQPQHF. The CDR3 DNA sequence: TGTGCCAGTAGTATCGGTCACTATAGCAATCAGCCCCAGCATTTT.

This clonotype appeared a few times. The chain joins TRBV19 to TRBJ1-5; D remains ambiguous. Germline CDR1 and CDR2: LNHDA and SQIVND (reference sequence). The V end was cut by 1 base, the J end by 0 bases, with 7 bases between. This CDR3 is built from 15 residues. For the CDR3, the DNA is TGTGCCAGTAGTATAGCCAGCTATAGCAATCAGCCCCAGCATTTT. Its protein product is CASSIASYSNQPQHF.

This clonotype was found many times. V is TRBV3-1 and J is TRBJ2-7; 10 bases line up with TRBD2. The V gene end was trimmed by 4 bases and the J gene end by 2 bases; junction bases not matched to a gene: 5. CDR3 length: 15 residues. Germline V gene data show CDR1 as LGHDT and CDR2 as YNNKEL (reference sequence). The CDR3 loop reads CASSLSGGKPYEQYF. DNA of the CDR3: TGTGCCAGCAGCCTTAGCGGGGGGAAACCCTACGAGCAGTACTTC.

This clonotype showed up just a few times. This chain connects TRBV12-3 or TRBV12-4 to TRBJ1-5, with D tentatively TRBD1 (6 bases). V lost 7 bases to trimming and J lost 3 bases, with 16 bases between them. This CDR3 is 15 amino acids long. CDR3 in amino acids: CASTATGALNQPQHF. The CDR3 DNA reads TGTGCCAGCACCGCGACAGGCGCTCTCAATCAGCCCCAGCATTTT.

This clonotype was seen a few times. The CDR3 region has the DNA TGTGCCAGCAGTTGGGACGAAGGAAACACCATATATTTT. Its translation is CASSWDEGNTIYF. This rearrangement joins TRBV6-1 to TRBJ1-3; D perhaps matches TRBD1 (5 bases). This CDR3 comprises 13 residues. The V end was cut by 5 bases, the J end by 4 bases, with 9 bases between. Germline V gene lookup returns CDR1 MNHNS and CDR2 SASEGT.

This clonotype was counted only a few times. One end of the junction does not line up with germline, which may come from a read error. V usage is TRBV2 and J usage is TRBJ1-2, with D perhaps TRBD1 (5 bases). The CDR3 is made up of 12 amino acids. Looked up from germline, CDR1 is SNHLY and CDR2 is FYNNEI. The CDR3 nucleotides are TGTGCCAGCATCCGCGATCGGAATCAAGGGGACTTC. Amino acids: CASIRDRNQGDF.

This clonotype was seen a few times. The chain uses TRBV18 and TRBJ1-2, with D unresolved. Trimming shortened V by 4 bases and J by 3 bases, and 9 bases separated the two germline ends. Germline lookup yields CDR1 KGHSH and CDR2 LQKENI. This CDR3 spans 13 amino acids. CDR3 bases: TGTGCCAGCTCACTACAGAAATACTATGGCTACACCTTC. Protein product: CASSLQKYYGYTF.

The V call is TRBV6-2 or TRBV6-3, the J call TRBJ1-2; maybe TRBD1 (5 bases). This CDR3 contains 14 residues. V was clipped by 7 bases and J by 4 bases, with 16 bases between them. CDR1 is MNHEY, CDR2 SVGEGT, per germline. Here the CDR3 DNA reads TGTGCCAGCACACAAGGCGGGGCGCTCTATGGCTACACCTTC. It specifies CASTQGGALYGYTF.

This clonotype was found many times. J is TRBJ1-2 and V is TRBV6-5, with 8 positions matching TRBD1. Germline CDR1 reads MNHEY; CDR2 reads SVGAGI. V was pared by 3 bases and J by 8 bases, with 8 bases of the junction left unmatched. The CDR3 is made up of 14 amino acids. CDR3 residues: CASSYRQGRRGYTF. The CDR3 nucleotides are TGTGCCAGCAGTTATCGACAGGGGAGGAGAGGCTACACCTTC.

J is TRBJ2-7 and V is TRBV5-4; TRBD1 aligns across 7 bases. V shed 4 bases and J 2 bases; nucleotides not matched to a gene: 6. CDR1 and CDR2 (germline): SGHNT, YYREEE (reference sequence). The CDR3 runs 14 residues. CDR3: CASSPGQNTYEQYF. CDR3 bases: TGTGCCAGCAGCCCGGGACAGAATACCTACGAGCAGTACTTC.